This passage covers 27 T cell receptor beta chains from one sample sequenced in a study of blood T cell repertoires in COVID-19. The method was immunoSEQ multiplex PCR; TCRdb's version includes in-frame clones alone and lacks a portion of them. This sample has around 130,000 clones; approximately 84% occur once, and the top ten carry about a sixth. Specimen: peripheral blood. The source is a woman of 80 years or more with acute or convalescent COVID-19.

The CDR3 spells CASKWTEGDEKLFF. The CDR3, as DNA: TGCGCCAGCAAATGGACAGAGGGGGATGAAAAACTGTTTTTT. The chain links TRBV4-1 to TRBJ1-4, with a tentative D call TRBD1 (6 bases). The CDR3 totals 14 residues. V lost 7 bases, J lost 6 bases, and 15 bases lay in between. CDR1 and CDR2 from the germline V gene are MGHRA and YSYEKL.

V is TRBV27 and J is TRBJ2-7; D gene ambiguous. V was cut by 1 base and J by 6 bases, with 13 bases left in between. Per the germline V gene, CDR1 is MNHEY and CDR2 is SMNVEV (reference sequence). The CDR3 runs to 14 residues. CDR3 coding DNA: TGTGCCAGCAGTTTATTTCCCCCCAACGGCGAGCAGTACTTC. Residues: CASSLFPPNGEQYF.

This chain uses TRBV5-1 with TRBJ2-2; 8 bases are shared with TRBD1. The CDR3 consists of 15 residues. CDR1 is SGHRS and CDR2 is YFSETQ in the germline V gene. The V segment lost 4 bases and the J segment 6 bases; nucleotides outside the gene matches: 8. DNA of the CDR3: TGCGCCAGCAGCCGAGACAGGGGTAGAGCCGGGGAGCTGTTTTTT. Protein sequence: CASSRDRGRAGELFF.

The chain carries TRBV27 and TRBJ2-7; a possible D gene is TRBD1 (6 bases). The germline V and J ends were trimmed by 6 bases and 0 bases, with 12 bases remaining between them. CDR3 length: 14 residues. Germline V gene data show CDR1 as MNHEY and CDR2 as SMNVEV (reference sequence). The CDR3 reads CASRQGFSSYEQYF. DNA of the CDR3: TGTGCCAGCAGACAGGGCTTCAGCTCCTACGAGCAGTACTTC.

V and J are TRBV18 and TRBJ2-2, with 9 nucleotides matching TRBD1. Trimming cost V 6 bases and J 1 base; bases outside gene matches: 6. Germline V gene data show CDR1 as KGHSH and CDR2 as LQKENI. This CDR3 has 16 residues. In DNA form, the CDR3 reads TGTGCCAGCTCTATACAGGGGGCATTGAACACCGGGGAGCTGTTTTTT. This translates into CASSIQGALNTGELFF.

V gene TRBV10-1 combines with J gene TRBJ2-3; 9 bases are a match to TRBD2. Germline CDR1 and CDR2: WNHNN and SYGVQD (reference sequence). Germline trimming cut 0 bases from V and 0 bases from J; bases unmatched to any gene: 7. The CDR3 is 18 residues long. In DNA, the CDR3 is TGCGCCAGCAGTGAGTCGACCGCGGGAGGGCCCAGCACAGATACGCAGTATTTT. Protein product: CASSESTAGGPSTDTQYF.

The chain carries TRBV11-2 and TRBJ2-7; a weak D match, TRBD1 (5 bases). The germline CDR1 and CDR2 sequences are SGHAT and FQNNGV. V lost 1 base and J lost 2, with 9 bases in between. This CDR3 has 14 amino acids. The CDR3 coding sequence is TGTGCCAGCAGCTTAGTTTCAGGGACCTACGAGCAGTACTTC. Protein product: CASSLVSGTYEQYF. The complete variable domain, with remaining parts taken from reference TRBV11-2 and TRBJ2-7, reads EAGVAQSPRYKIIEKRQSVAFWCNPISGHATLYWYQQILGQGPKLLIQFQNNGVVDDSQLPKDRFSAERLKGVDSTLKIQPAKLEDSAVYLCASSLVSGTYEQYFGPGTRLTVT.

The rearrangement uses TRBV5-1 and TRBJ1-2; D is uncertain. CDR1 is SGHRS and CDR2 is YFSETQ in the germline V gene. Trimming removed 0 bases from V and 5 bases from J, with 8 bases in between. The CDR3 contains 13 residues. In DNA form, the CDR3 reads TGCGCCAGCAGCTTGGGTGGAGTTTATGGCTACACCTTC. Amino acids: CASSLGGVYGYTF.

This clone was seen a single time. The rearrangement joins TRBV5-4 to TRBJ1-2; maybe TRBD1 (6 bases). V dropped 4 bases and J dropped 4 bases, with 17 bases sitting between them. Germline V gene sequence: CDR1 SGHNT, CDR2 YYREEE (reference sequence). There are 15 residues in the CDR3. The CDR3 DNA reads TGTGCCAGCAGCCTTGAAACAGGGATCACCTATGGCTACACCTTC. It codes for CASSLETGITYGYTF.

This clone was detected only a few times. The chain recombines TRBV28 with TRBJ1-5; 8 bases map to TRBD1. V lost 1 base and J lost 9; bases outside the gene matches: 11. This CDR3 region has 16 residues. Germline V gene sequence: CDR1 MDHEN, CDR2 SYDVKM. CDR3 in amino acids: CASSLLPGQGLRPQHF. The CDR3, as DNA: TGTGCCAGCAGTTTATTACCCGGACAGGGCCTAAGGCCCCAGCATTTT.

The CDR3 DNA sequence: TGTGCCAGCAGCTTAGTTTTGCCAGGGGTTATCCAAGAGACCCAGTACTTC. It yields the protein CASSLVLPGVIQETQYF. This chain uses TRBV7-8 with TRBJ2-5; a weak D match, TRBD1 (6 bases). V gave up 1 base and J gave up 1 base, with 16 bases separating them. There are 17 residues in the CDR3. Per the germline V gene, CDR1 is SGHVS and CDR2 is FQNEAQ.

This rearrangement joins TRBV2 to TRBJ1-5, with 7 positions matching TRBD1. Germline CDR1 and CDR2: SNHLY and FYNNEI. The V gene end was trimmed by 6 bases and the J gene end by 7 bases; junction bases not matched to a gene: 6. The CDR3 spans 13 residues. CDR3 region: CASRRQGSQPQHF. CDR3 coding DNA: TGTGCCAGCAGACGACAGGGTTCGCAGCCCCAGCATTTT.

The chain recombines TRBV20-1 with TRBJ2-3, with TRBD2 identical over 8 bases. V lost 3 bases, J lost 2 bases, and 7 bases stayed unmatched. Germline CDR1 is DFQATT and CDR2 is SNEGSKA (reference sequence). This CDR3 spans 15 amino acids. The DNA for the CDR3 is TGCAGTGCTAGTCGACTAGCGACGGTCACAGATACGCAGTATTTT. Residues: CSASRLATVTDTQYF.

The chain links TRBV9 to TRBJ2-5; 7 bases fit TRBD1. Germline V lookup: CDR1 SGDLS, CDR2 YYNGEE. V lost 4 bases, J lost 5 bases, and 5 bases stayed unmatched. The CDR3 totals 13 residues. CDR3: CASSPTGMETQYF. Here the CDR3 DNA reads TGTGCCAGCAGCCCGACAGGGATGGAGACCCAGTACTTC.

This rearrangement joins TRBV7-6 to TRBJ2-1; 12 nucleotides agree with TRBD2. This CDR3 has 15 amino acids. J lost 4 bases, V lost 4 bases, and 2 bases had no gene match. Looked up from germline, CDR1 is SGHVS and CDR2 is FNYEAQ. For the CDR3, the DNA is TGTGCCAGCAGCTCAGGGACTAGCGGGTACAATGAGCAGTTCTTC. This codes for CASSSGTSGYNEQFF.

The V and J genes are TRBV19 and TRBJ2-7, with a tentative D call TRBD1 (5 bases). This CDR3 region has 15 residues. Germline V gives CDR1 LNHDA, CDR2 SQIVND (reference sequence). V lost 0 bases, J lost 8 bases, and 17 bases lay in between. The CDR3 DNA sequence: TGTGCCAGTAGTATAGATCAGGGATTAGCTACGAAGCAGTACTTC. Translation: CASSIDQGLATKQYF.

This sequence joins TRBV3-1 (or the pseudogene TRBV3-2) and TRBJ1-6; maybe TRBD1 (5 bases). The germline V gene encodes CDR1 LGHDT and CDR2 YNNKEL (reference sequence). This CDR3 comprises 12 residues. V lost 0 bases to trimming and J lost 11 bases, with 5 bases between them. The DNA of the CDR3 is TGTGCCAGCAGCCAAGAAGGGGCACCCCTCCACTTT. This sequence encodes CASSQEGAPLHF.

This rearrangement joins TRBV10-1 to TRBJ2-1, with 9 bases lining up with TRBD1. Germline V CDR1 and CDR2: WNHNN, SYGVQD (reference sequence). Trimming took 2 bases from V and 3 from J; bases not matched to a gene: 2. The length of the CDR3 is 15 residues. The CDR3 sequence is CASSEAGQGYNEQFF. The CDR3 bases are TGCGCCAGCAGTGAGGCGGGACAGGGCTACAATGAGCAGTTCTTC.

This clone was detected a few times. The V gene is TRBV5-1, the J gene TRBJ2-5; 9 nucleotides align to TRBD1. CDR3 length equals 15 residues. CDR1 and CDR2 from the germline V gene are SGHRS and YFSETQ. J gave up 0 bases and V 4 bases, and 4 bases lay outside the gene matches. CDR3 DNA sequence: TGCGCCAGCAGCCTCCGGGACAGGGACCAAGAGACCCAGTACTTC. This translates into CASSLRDRDQETQYF.

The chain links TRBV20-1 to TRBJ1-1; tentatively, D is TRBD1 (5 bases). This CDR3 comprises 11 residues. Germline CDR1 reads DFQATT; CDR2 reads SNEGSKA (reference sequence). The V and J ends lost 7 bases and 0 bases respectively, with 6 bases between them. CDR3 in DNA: TGCAGTGGACAGATGAACACTGAAGCTTTCTTT. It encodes CSGQMNTEAFF.

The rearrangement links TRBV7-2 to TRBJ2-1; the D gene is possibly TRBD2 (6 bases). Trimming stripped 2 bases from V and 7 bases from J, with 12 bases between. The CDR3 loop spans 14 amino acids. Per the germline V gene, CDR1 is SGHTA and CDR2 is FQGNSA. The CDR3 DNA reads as TGTGCCAGCAGCTTAAATCATGGGAGGAATGAGCAGTTCTTC. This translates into CASSLNHGRNEQFF.

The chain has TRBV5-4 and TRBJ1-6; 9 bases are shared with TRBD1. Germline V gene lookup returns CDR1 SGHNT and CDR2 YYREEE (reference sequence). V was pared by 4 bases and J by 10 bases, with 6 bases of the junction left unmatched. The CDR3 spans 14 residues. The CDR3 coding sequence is TGTGCCAGCAGCCGGGACAGGGACCAATCACCCCTCCACTTT. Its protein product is CASSRDRDQSPLHF.

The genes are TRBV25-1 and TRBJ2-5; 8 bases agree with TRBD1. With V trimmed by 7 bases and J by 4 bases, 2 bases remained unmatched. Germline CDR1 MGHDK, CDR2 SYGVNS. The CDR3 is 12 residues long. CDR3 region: CASTQGVETQYF. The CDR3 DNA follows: TGTGCCAGCACACAGGGGGTAGAGACCCAGTACTTC.

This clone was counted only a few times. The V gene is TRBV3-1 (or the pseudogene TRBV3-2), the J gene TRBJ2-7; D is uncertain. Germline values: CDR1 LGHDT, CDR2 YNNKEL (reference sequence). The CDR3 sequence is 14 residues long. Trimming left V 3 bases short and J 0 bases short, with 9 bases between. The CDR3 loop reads CASSHKYFSYEQYF. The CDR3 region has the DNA TGTGCCAGCAGCCACAAATACTTCTCCTACGAGCAGTACTTC.

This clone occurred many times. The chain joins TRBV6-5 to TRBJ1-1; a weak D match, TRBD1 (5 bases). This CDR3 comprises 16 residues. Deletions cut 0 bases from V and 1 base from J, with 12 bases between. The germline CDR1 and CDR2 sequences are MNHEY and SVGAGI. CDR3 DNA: TGTGCCAGCAGTTACTCGAGGTCAACAGGGAACACTGAAGCTTTCTTT. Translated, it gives CASSYSRSTGNTEAFF.

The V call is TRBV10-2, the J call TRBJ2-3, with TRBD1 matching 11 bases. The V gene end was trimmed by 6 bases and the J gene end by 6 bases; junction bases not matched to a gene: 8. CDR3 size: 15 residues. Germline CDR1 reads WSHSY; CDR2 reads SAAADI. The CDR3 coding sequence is TGCGCCAGCAGGAAAGGACAGGGGGCGTTTGATACGCAGTATTTT. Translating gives CASRKGQGAFDTQYF.

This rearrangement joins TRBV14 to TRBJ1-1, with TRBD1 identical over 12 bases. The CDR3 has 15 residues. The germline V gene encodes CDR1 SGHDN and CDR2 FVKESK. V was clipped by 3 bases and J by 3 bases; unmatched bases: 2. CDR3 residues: CASSQGQGADTEAFF. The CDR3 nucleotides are TGTGCCAGCAGCCAGGGACAGGGGGCTGACACTGAAGCTTTCTTT.